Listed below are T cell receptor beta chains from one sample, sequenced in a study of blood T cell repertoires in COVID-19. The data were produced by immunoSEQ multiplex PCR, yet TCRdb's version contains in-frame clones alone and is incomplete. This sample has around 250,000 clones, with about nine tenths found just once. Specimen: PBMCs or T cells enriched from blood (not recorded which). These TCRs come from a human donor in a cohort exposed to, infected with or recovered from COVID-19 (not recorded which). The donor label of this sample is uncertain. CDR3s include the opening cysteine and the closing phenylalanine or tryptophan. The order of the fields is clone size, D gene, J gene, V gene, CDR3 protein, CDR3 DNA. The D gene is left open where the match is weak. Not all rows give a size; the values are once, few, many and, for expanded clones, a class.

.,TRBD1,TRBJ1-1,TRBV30,CALSGQSITEAFF,TGTGCCTTGTCGGGACAGAGCATTACTGAAGCTTTCTTT
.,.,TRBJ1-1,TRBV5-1,CASSPGGGRGTEAFF,TGCGCCAGCAGCCCCGGAGGGGGGAGGGGTACTGAAGCTTTCTTT
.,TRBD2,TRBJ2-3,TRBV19,CASRASSGTSTDTQYF,TGTGCCAGTAGGGCCTCTAGCGGGACTAGCACAGATACGCAGTATTTT
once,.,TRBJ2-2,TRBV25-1,CASSERRQLTGELFF,TGTGCCAGCAGTGAACGGAGACAGCTCACCGGGGAGCTGTTTTTT
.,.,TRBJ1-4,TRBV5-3,CARRRHFPLTNEKLFF,TGTGCCAGAAGACGTCACTTTCCCCTCACTAATGAAAAACTGTTTTTT
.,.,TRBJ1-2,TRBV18,CASSHNGGHGYTF,TGTGCCAGCTCACACAACGGGGGGCATGGCTACACCTTC
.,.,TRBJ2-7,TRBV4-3,CASSQDPAGASYEQYF,TGCGCCAGCAGCCAAGATCCCGCAGGGGCCTCCTACGAGCAGTACTTC
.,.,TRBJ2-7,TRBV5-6,CASSLVREQYF,TGTGCCAGCAGCTTGGTTCGGGAGCAGTACTTC
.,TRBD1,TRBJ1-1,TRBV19,CASGPGQVNTEAFF,TGTGCCAGTGGACCGGGACAGGTTAACACTGAAGCTTTCTTT
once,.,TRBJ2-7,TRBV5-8,CASSLRGWEQYF,TGTGCCAGCAGCTTGAGGGGGTGGGAGCAGTACTTC
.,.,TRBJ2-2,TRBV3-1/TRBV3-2,CASSQDLLAQTGELFF,TGTGCCAGCAGCCAAGATCTACTAGCACAGACCGGGGAGCTGTTTTTT
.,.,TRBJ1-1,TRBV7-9,CASSLKGMQAFF,TGTGCCAGCAGCTTAAAGGGGATGCAAGCTTTCTTT
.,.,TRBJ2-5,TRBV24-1,CATSDLGTTAQETQYF,TGTGCCACCAGTGATTTGGGTACGACAGCCCAAGAGACCCAGTACTTC
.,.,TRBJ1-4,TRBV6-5,CASSYSNRVGEKLFF,TGTGCCAGCAGTTACTCGAACAGGGTTGGCGAAAAACTGTTTTTT
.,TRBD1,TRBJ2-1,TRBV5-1,CASSLFGSGQGASGEQFF,TGCGCCAGCAGCTTGTTTGGGTCGGGACAGGGGGCCTCTGGGGAGCAGTTCTTC
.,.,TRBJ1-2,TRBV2,CASSGGLLNYGYTF,TGTGCCAGCAGTGGGGGGCTCCTAAACTATGGCTACACCTTC
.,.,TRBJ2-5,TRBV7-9,CASSLGGQPQETQYF,TGTGCCAGCAGCTTGGGAGGTCAGCCTCAAGAGACCCAGTACTTC
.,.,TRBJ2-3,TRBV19,CASSLYYSIHTDTQYF,TGTGCCAGTAGCTTATATTACTCGATTCACACAGATACGCAGTATTTT
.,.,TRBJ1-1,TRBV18,CASLSTGDTEAFF,TGTGCCAGCTTATCTACGGGGGACACTGAAGCTTTCTTT
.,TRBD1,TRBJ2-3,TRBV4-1,CASSRTGEAQYF,TGCGCCAGCAGCCGAACAGGGGAAGCGCAGTATTTT
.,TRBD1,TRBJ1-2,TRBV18,CASSPSRDRINYGYTF,TGTGCCAGCTCACCATCTCGGGACAGAATAAACTATGGCTACACCTTC
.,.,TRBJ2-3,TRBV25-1,CASSGSAGSWEDTQYF,TGTGCCAGCAGTGGGTCGGCGGGATCTTGGGAAGATACGCAGTATTTT
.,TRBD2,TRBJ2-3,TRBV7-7,CASSPSGGKTDTQYF,TGTGCCAGCAGCCCTAGCGGGGGGAAAACAGATACGCAGTATTTT
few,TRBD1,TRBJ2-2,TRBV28,CASSSALGQGNTGELFF,TGTGCCAGCAGTTCCGCCCTCGGACAGGGGAACACCGGGGAGCTGTTTTTT
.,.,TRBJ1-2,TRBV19,CASSGRTGYGYTF,TGTGCCAGTAGTGGCAGAACAGGGTATGGCTACACCTTC
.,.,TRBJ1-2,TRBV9,CASSPQMDGLYGYTF,TGTGCCAGCAGCCCCCAGATGGACGGACTCTATGGCTACACCTTC
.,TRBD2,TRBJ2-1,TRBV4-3,CASSRSSGDNEQFF,TGCGCCAGCAGCCGATCTAGCGGAGACAATGAGCAGTTCTTC
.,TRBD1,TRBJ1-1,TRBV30,CAWSHPPDRATEAFF,TGTGCCTGGAGTCACCCTCCGGACAGGGCCACTGAAGCTTTCTTT
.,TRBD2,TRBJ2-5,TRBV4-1,CASSQGLAGVLQETQYF,TGCGCCAGCAGCCAGGGACTAGCGGGGGTCTTACAAGAGACCCAGTACTTC
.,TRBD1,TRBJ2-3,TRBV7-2,CASSQGAGDTQYF,TGTGCCAGCAGCCAGGGGGCGGGAGATACGCAGTATTTT
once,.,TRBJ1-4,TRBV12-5,CASGEKDPGRSIGEKLFF,TGTGCTAGTGGTGAGAAAGACCCGGGTCGAAGTATCGGTGAAAAACTGTTTTTT
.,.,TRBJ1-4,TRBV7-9,CASSPLSATNEKLFF,TGTGCCAGCAGCCCTCTCAGCGCAACTAATGAAAAACTGTTTTTT
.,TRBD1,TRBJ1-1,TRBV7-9,CASSLALDREAFF,TGTGCCAGCAGCTTAGCCCTGGACAGGGAAGCTTTCTTT
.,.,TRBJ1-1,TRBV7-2,CASSADGNSQEAFF,TGTGCCAGCAGCGCCGACGGGAACAGCCAAGAAGCTTTCTTT
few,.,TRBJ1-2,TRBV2,CASRGNTFYGYTF,TGTGCCAGCAGGGGCAACACCTTCTATGGCTACACCTTC
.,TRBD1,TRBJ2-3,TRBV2,CASGQGFLDTQYF,TGTGCCAGCGGACAGGGGTTTTTAGATACGCAGTATTTT
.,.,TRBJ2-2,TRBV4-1,CASSQSPVRVTGELFF,TGCGCCAGCAGCCAATCCCCCGTCAGGGTGACCGGGGAGCTGTTTTTT
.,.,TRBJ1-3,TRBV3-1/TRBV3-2,CASSQDGGISGNTIYF,TGTGCCAGCAGCCAAGACGGAGGAATCTCTGGAAACACCATATATTTT
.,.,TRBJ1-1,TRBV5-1,CASSSQGVRTEAFF,TGCGCCAGCAGCTCCCAGGGTGTACGAACTGAAGCTTTCTTT
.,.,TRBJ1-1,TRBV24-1,CATSDRDSNTEAFF,TGTGCCACCAGTGATAGAGACAGTAACACTGAAGCTTTCTTT
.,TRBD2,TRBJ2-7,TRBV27,CASSFYRTGGEEQYF,TGTGCCAGCAGTTTCTACAGGACGGGGGGGGAGGAGCAGTACTTC
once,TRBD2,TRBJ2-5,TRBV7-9,CASSSLVRGVAQETQYF,TGTGCCAGCAGCTCCTTAGTCCGGGGGGTTGCCCAAGAGACCCAGTACTTC
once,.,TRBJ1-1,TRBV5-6,CASSGRGNTEAFF,TGTGCCAGCAGCGGCCGGGGGAACACTGAAGCTTTCTTT
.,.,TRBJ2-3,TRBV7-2,CASSLAQGDTQYF,TGTGCCAGCAGCTTAGCTCAGGGAGATACGCAGTATTTT
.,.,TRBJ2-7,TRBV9,CASSVAQSSYEQYF,TGTGCCAGCAGCGTAGCACAGAGCTCCTACGAGCAGTACTTC
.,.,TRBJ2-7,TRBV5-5,CASTDTFSYEQYF,TGTGCCAGCACAGACACCTTCTCCTACGAGCAGTACTTC
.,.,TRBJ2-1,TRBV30,CAFSVYNEQFF,TGTGCCTTTTCCGTATACAATGAGCAGTTCTTC
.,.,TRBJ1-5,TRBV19,CASTLLAGGPQHF,TGTGCCAGTACCCTCCTGGCGGGAGGGCCCCAGCATTTT
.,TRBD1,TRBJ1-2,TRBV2,CASSALVTGGKGYTF,TGTGCCAGCAGTGCCTTAGTTACAGGGGGCAAGGGCTACACCTTC
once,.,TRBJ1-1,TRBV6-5,CASSYPPQNTEAFF,TGTGCCAGCAGTTACCCCCCCCAGAACACTGAAGCTTTCTTT
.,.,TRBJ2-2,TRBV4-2,CASEEQGNTGELFF,TGTGCCAGCGAGGAACAGGGGAACACCGGGGAGCTGTTTTTT
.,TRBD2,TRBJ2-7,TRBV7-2,CASSLYSGGEQYF,TGTGCCAGCAGCTTGTATAGCGGGGGCGAGCAGTACTTC
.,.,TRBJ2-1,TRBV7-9,CASRTEEYNEQFF,TGTGCCAGCAGGACAGAGGAGTACAATGAGCAGTTCTTC
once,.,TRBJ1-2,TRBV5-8,CASSPWMGEGYGYTF,TGTGCCAGCAGCCCTTGGATGGGGGAGGGCTATGGCTACACCTTC
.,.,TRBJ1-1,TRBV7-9,CASSLSGGDRTEAFF,TGTGCCAGCAGCTTAAGCGGAGGGGATCGCACTGAAGCTTTCTTT